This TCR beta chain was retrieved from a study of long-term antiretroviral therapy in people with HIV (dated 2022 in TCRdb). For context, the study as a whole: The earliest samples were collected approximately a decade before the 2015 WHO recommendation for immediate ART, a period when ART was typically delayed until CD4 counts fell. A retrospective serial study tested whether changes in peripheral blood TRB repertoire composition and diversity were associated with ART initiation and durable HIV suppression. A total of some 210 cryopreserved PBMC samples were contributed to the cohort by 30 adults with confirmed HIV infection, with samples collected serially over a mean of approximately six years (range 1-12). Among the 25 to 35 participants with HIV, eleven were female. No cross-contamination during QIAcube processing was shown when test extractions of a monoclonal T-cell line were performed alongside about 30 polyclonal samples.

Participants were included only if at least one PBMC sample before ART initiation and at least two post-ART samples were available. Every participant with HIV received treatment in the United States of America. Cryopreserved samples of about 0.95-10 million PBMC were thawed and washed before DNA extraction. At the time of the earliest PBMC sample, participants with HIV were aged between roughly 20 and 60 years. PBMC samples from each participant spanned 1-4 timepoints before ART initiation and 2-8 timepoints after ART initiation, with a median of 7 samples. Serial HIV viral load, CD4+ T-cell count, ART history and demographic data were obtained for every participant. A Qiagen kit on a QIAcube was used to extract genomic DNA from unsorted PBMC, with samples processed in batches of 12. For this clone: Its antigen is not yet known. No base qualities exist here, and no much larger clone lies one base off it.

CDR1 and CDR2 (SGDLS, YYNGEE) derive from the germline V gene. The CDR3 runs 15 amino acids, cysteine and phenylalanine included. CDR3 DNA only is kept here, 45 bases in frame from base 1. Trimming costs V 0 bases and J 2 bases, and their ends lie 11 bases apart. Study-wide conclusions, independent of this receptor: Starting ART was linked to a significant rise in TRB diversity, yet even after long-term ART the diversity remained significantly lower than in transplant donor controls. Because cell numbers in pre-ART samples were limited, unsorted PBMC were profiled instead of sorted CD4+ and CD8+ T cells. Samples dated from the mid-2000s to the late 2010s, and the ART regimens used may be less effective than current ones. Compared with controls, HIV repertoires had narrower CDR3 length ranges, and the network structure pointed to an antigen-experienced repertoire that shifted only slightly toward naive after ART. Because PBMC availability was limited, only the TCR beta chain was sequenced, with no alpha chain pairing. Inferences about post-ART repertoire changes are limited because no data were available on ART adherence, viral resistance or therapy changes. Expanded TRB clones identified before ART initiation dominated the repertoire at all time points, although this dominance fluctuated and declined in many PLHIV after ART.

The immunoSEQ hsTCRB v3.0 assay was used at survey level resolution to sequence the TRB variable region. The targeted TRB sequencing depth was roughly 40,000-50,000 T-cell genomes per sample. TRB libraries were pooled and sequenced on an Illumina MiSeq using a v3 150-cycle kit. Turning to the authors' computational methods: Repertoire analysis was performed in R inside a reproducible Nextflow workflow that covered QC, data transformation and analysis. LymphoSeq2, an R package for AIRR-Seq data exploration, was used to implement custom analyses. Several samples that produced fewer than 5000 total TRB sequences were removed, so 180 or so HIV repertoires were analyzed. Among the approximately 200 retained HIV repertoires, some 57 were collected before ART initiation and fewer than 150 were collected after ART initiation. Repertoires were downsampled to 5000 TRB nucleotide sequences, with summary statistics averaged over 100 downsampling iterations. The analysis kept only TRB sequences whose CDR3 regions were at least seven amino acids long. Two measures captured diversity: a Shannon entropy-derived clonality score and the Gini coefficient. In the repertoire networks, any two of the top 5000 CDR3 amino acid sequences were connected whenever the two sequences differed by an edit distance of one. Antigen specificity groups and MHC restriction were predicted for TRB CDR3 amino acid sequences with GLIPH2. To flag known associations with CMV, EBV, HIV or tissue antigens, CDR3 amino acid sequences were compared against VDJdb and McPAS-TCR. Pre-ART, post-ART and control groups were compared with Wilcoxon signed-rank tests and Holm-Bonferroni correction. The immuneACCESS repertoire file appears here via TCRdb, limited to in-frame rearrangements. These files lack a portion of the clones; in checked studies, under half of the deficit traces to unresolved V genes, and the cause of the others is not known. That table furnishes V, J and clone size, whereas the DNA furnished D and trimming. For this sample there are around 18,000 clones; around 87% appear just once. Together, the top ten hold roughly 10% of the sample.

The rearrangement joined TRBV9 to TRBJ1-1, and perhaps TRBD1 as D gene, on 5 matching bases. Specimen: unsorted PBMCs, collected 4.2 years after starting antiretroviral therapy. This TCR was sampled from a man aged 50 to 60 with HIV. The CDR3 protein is CASSVGGTPNTEAFF. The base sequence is TGTGCCAGCAGCGTAGGAGGGACGCCTAACACTGAAGCTTTCTTT.